The T cell receptor beta chain under discussion was sequenced for a study of cytomegalovirus exposure and HLA in healthy donors. Notes on the study in general: When analyzed later, a missense DCLRE1C variant was found to be linked to TCR beta V- and J-gene trimming. The authors assumed roughly uniform sequencing depth across donors for presence/absence analyses. Several top significant clusters appeared, in a later analysis, to be linked to common viral pathogens.

Turning to this clone: The antigen remains unidentified.

With 60 Vbeta and 13 Jbeta primers, the PCR was carried out. Per the authors' pipeline: Roughly 11 million shared chains were among 80 million or so unique TCR beta chains counted in a later analysis. Sequencing used immunoSEQ multiplex PCR; TCRdb keeps in-frame clones, though not all of them. V and J calls and clone size are copied from that table; D and trimming were computed from the DNA. The repertoire includes about 100,000 clones, around 74% of them detected once, and approximately 2% sits in the top ten. Germline-derived CDR1 and CDR2 are MDHEN and SYDVKM. This CDR3 region has 15 residues. With 7 bases clipped from V and 7 bases from J, the junction kept 14 bases outside the gene matches.

The TCR was taken from a woman in her thirties or forties in good health and CMV-seronegative. The chain combines TRBV28 with TRBJ2-7; 9 positions agree with TRBD1. The sequencing sample was made of PBMCs. As DNA, the CDR3 is TGTGCCAGCAAAAGCTGGGGACAGGGATTTAGGGAGCAGTACTTC. This codes for CASKSWGQGFREQYF.